These T cell receptor beta chains were read from a single sample in a study of a mutant IDH1 vaccine in newly diagnosed glioma. Antigens of these TCRs are unknown. The assay was immunoSEQ multiplex PCR, and TCRdb's table has in-frame clones only and misses some. The sample lists 95,000 to 120,000 clones, roughly 88% seen once, with 0.6% to 0.7% in the top ten. The input for sequencing was PBMCs, taken from a glioma patient whose treatment included an IDH1 peptide vaccine. The source of these receptors is a woman aged 50 to 60 with glioma. Each CDR3 is given with its conserved first and last residue. A D gene is named only where the DNA matches it firmly. Only some rows state a clone size, as once, few, many or a class for expanded clones.

V,D,size,J,DNA,CDR3
TRBV28,TRBD1,NA,TRBJ1-2,TGTGCCAGCAGCCGCATTAATTTACGGACAGGTGGGGACTATGGCTACACCTTC,CASSRINLRTGGDYGYTF
TRBV19,NA,NA,TRBJ2-2,TGTGCCAGTAGTAGGGTACAGGGACTTCTGAACACCGGGGAGCTGTTTTTT,CASSRVQGLLNTGELFF
TRBV5-1,NA,once,TRBJ1-2,TGCGCCAGCAGGGAAACTAACTATGGCTACACCTTC,CASRETNYGYTF
TRBV5-4,TRBD1,NA,TRBJ2-5,TGTGCCAGCAGCGTACAGGGGACAGAGACCCAGTACTTC,CASSVQGTETQYF
TRBV18,TRBD1,NA,TRBJ2-2,TGTGCCAGCTCACCCCGGACAGGGAGCACCGGGGAGCTGTTTTTT,CASSPRTGSTGELFF
TRBV6-5,TRBD1,once,TRBJ2-7,TGTGCCAGCAGCCGGACAGGAGCAAGAGCCTACGAGCAGTACTTC,CASSRTGARAYEQYF
TRBV10-1,TRBD2,NA,TRBJ2-7,TGCGCCAGCAGTGAGTTCGGGACTAGCGGGATCTACGAGCAGTACTTC,CASSEFGTSGIYEQYF
TRBV28,NA,NA,TRBJ1-5,TGTGCCAGCAGTTTATCGGGACGGCACAATCAGCCCCAGCATTTT,CASSLSGRHNQPQHF
TRBV27,TRBD1,NA,TRBJ1-2,TGTGCCAGCAGTTCCCACCGGGACAGGGGGCTTGGCTACACCTTC,CASSSHRDRGLGYTF
TRBV4-2,TRBD1,NA,TRBJ2-2,TGTGCCAGCAGTCACGGGACAGCCAACACCGGGGAGCTGTTTTTT,CASSHGTANTGELFF
TRBV18,TRBD1,NA,TRBJ1-4,TGTGCCAGCTCACCAGGGACAGGGGTTGAAAAACTGTTTTTT,CASSPGTGVEKLFF
TRBV27,NA,NA,TRBJ1-1,TGTGCCAGCAGTTTATCTTTAGGAAGACGCACTGAAGCTTTCTTT,CASSLSLGRRTEAFF
TRBV30,NA,NA,TRBJ1-4,TGTGCCTGGAGTGTAGGGCAGGGAGTGGAAAAACTGTTTTTT,CAWSVGQGVEKLFF
TRBV9,NA,NA,TRBJ2-7,TGTGCCAGCAGCGTAGCGGACTCCTACGAGCAGTACTTC,CASSVADSYEQYF
TRBV18,TRBD2,NA,TRBJ2-7,TGTGCCAGCTCACCGGCGGGGGTTCGGCACGAGCAGTACTTC,CASSPAGVRHEQYF
TRBV5-6,TRBD1,NA,TRBJ1-1,TGTGCCAGCAGCTTGTGGGACAGGGCCATGAACACTGAAGCTTTCTTT,CASSLWDRAMNTEAFF
TRBV7-9,TRBD2,NA,TRBJ2-1,TGTGCCAGCACCGGGGAGACTAGCTACGTCAATGAGCAGTTCTTC,CASTGETSYVNEQFF
TRBV2,NA,NA,TRBJ1-5,TGTGCCAGCGGGGAGCAGGGATATAGCAATCAGCCCCAGCATTTT,CASGEQGYSNQPQHF
TRBV28,TRBD2,once,TRBJ2-1,TGTGCCAGCAGTCCACTAGCGGGAGGATACAATGAGCAGTTCTTC,CASSPLAGGYNEQFF
TRBV7-3,NA,NA,TRBJ1-5,TGTGCCAGCAGCCTCTCCCAGGGACAGCCCCAGCATTTT,CASSLSQGQPQHF
TRBV30,TRBD1,once,TRBJ1-6,TGTGCCTGGAGACCGGGACAGCGGATAATCTATAATTCACCCCTCCACTTT,CAWRPGQRIIYNSPLHF
TRBV6-1,NA,NA,TRBJ1-1,TGTGCCAGCAGTCCGACAGGTTCGGCTTTCTTT,CASSPTGSAFF
TRBV7-3,NA,NA,TRBJ1-1,TGTGCCAGCAGCTTGTCCGCGAACACTGAAGCTTTCTTT,CASSLSANTEAFF
TRBV5-1,NA,NA,TRBJ1-3,TGCGCCAGCAGCTTGGGTGGGACCTCCTCTGGAAACACCATATATTTT,CASSLGGTSSGNTIYF
TRBV29-1,TRBD2,NA,TRBJ2-7,TGCAGCGTTGAACCTTATAGCGGGAGCCAGGGTGAGCAGTACTTC,CSVEPYSGSQGEQYF
TRBV6-5,NA,NA,TRBJ1-5,TGTGCCAGCAGTACCGGGACATCTAGCAATCAGCCCCAGCATTTT,CASSTGTSSNQPQHF
TRBV6-5,TRBD1,once,TRBJ1-1,TGTGCCAGCAGTTACTCTCAGGGGGCTGGGGAAGCTTTCTTT,CASSYSQGAGEAFF
TRBV6-5,NA,NA,TRBJ1-3,TGTGCCAGCAGTTACGACATCTCTGGAAACACCATATATTTT,CASSYDISGNTIYF
TRBV28,TRBD1,NA,TRBJ1-6,TGTGCCAGCAGCTCTTCGACAGGGTTTAATTCACCCCTCCACTTT,CASSSSTGFNSPLHF
TRBV5-1,NA,NA,TRBJ2-3,TGCGCCAGCAGCCCTGGGGGGAGCACAGATACGCAGTATTTT,CASSPGGSTDTQYF
TRBV13,NA,NA,TRBJ2-1,TGTGCCAGCAGTCAGCTGGGGGATGAGCAGTTCTTC,CASSQLGDEQFF
TRBV30,NA,NA,TRBJ2-5,TGTGCCTGGACACAGCAAGAGACCCAGTACTTC,CAWTQQETQYF
TRBV9,NA,NA,TRBJ2-3,TGTGCCAGCAGCCGACCCCTCTGGGCGGAGACTAGCACAGATACGCAGTATTTT,CASSRPLWAETSTDTQYF
TRBV18,NA,NA,TRBJ2-7,TGTGCCAGCTCACCAAGGACGAGCTCCTACGAGCAGTACTTC,CASSPRTSSYEQYF
TRBV5-1,TRBD2,NA,TRBJ2-7,TGCGCCAGCAGCTTGGGACTAGCGGGAGGGCAAGAGCAGTACTTC,CASSLGLAGGQEQYF
TRBV7-8,NA,NA,TRBJ2-7,TGTGCCAGCAGCTCTAATCGGGGTTCTCTTTACGAGCAGTACTTC,CASSSNRGSLYEQYF
TRBV7-9,NA,NA,TRBJ1-5,TGTGCCAGCAGCTTAGAGCGCAGCAATCAGCCCCAGCATTTT,CASSLERSNQPQHF
TRBV9,NA,NA,TRBJ1-1,TGTGCCAGCAGCGTAGGTTCCAAGAACACTGAAGCTTTCTTT,CASSVGSKNTEAFF
TRBV5-4,TRBD2,NA,TRBJ2-1,TGTGCCAGCAGCTACGTAAGCGGGAGGGCCGTCAATGAGCAGTTCTTC,CASSYVSGRAVNEQFF
TRBV15,NA,NA,TRBJ1-3,TGTGCCACCAGCAGAGATTGGACAACCTCTGGAAACACCATATATTTT,CATSRDWTTSGNTIYF
TRBV9,NA,NA,TRBJ2-5,TGTGCCAGCAGCCACCTCGAGAGATCATCCCAAGAGACCCAGTACTTC,CASSHLERSSQETQYF
TRBV28,NA,NA,TRBJ1-4,TGTGCCAGCAGTTCCGGTCCCTCGGTGGGAAAACTGTTTTTT,CASSSGPSVGKLFF
TRBV28,NA,NA,TRBJ1-1,TGTGCCAGCCTAGAGGGCGCGGGCGACACTGAAGCTTTCTTT,CASLEGAGDTEAFF
TRBV28,TRBD1,NA,TRBJ2-5,TGTGCCAGCCGAGGGACAGGGGAACAAGAGACCCAGTACTTC,CASRGTGEQETQYF
TRBV28,NA,NA,TRBJ1-2,TGTGCCAGTAGGGGGACTAACTATGGCTACACCTTC,CASRGTNYGYTF
TRBV5-1,NA,NA,TRBJ2-1,TGCGCCAGCAGCTTGCAACTAGCACAGGTCTACAATGAGCAGTTCTTC,CASSLQLAQVYNEQFF
TRBV19,NA,NA,TRBJ2-3,TGTGCCAGTAGTGCGGACCCCACAGATACGCAGTATTTT,CASSADPTDTQYF
TRBV28,NA,once,TRBJ1-4,TGTGCCAGCAGTCCTCCGGGACTCCAAATGAAAAAACTGTTTTTT,CASSPPGLQMKKLFF
TRBV5-1,NA,NA,TRBJ2-3,TGCGCCAGCAGCCTGGGGGGGACAGGCCGCGCGGGAGATACGCAGTATTTT,CASSLGGTGRAGDTQYF
TRBV5-5,NA,NA,TRBJ1-3,TGTGCCAGCAGCTTGGCCTTCAGGCAGAGCTCTGGAAACACCATATATTTT,CASSLAFRQSSGNTIYF